This T cell receptor (beta chain) comes out of a study of OX40 agonist ivuxolimab in advanced cancers. The CDR3 loop spans 13 amino acids. V was trimmed by 8 bases and J by 0 bases, leaving 11 bases between them. Germline V lookup: CDR1 KGHSH, CDR2 LQKENI. Generated by immunoSEQ multiplex PCR, the TCRdb table keeps only in-frame clones and is missing some. Seen here are approximately 57,000 clones, 75% to 90% observed once, and the top ten hold more than 3%. The sequence was collected from an adult with an advanced solid tumor such as melanoma, head and neck, liver or kidney cancer. The sequencing here drew on CD4+ or CD8+ T cells sorted from blood, taken in a trial of the OX40 agonist ivuxolimab. The gene calls are TRBV18 and TRBJ2-7, with TRBD2 as a possible D gene (6 bases). CDR3 region: CASMDGSSYEQYF. Written as DNA, the CDR3 is TGTGCCAGCATGGACGGGAGCTCCTACGAGCAGTACTTC. Based on the CDR3 plus reference TRBV18 and TRBJ2-7, the full variable domain is NAGVMQNPRHLVRRRGQEARLRCSPMKGHSHVYWYRQLPEEGLKFMVYLQKENIIDESGMPKERFSAEFPKEGPSILRIQQVVRGDSAAYFCASMDGSSYEQYFGPGTRLTVT.